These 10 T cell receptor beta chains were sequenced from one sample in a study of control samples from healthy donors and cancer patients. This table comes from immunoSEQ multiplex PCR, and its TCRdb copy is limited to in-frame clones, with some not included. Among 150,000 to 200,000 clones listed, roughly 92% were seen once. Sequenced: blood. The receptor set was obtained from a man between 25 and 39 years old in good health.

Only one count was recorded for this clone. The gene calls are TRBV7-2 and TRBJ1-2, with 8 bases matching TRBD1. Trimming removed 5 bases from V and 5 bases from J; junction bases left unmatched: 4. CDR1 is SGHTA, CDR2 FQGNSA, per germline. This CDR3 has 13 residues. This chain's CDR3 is CASSPDREYGYTF. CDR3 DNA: TGTGCCAGCAGCCCGGACAGGGAGTATGGCTACACCTTC.

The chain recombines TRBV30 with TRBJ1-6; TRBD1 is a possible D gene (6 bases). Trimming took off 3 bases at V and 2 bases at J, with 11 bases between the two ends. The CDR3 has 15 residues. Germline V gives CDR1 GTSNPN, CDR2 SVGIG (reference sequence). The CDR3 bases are TGTGCCTGGAGCCTAGGGGGGACCTATAATTCACCCCTCCACTTT. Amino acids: CAWSLGGTYNSPLHF. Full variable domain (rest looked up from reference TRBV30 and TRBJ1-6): SQTIHQWPATLVQPVGSPLSLECTVEGTSNPNLYWYRQAAGRGLQLLFYSVGIGQISSEVPQNLSASRPQDRQFILSSKKLLLSDSGFYLCAWSLGGTYNSPLHFGNGTRLTVT.

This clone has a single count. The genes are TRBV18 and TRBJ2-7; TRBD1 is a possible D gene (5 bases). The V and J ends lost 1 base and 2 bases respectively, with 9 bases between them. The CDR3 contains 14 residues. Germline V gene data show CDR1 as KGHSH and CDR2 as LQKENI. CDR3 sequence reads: CASSPQGSTYEQYF. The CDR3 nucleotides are TGTGCCAGCTCACCACAGGGGTCCACCTACGAGCAGTACTTC.

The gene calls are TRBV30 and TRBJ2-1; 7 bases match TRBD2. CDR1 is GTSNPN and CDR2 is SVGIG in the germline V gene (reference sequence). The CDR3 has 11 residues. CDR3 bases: TGTGGAGGCGGGAGAAGTAATGAGCAGTTCTTC. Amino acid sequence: CGGGRSNEQFF.

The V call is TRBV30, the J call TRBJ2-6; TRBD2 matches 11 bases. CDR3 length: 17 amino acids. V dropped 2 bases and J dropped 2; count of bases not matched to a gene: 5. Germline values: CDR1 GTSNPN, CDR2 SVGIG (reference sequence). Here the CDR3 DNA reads TGTGCCTGGAGTATCACGGGACTAGCGGCTGGGGCCAACGTCCTGACTTTC. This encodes CAWSITGLAAGANVLTF.

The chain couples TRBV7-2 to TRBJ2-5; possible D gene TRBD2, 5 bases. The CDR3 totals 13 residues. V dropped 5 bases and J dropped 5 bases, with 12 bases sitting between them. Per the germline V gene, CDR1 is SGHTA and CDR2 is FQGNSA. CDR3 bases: TGTGCCAGCAGCCGTATCGGGGTCGAGACCCAGTACTTC. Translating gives CASSRIGVETQYF.

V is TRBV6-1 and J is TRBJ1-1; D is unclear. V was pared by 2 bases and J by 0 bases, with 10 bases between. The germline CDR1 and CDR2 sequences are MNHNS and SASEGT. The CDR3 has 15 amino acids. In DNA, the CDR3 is TGTGCCAGCAGTGAATTTGCAGGTCTGAACACTGAAGCTTTCTTT. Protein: CASSEFAGLNTEAFF.

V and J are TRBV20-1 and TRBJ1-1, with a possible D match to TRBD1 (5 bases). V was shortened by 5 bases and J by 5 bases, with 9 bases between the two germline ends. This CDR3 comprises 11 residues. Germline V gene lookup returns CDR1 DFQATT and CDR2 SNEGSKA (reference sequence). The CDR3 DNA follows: TGCAGTGCTTACAGGTTTACTGAAGCTTTCTTT. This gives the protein CSAYRFTEAFF.

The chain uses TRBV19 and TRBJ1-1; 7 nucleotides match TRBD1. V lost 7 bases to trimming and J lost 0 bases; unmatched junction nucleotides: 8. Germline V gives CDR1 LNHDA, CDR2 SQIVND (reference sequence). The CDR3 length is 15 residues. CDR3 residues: CASTLNGQVNTEAFF. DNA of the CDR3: TGTGCCAGTACCCTAAATGGACAGGTGAACACTGAAGCTTTCTTT.

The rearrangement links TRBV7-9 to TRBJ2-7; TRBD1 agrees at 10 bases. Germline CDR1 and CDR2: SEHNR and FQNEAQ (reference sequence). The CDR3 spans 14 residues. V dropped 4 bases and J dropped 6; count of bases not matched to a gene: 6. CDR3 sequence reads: CASSSSGTGVEQYF. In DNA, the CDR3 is TGTGCCAGCAGCTCGTCCGGGACAGGGGTCGAGCAGTACTTC.